The entry below gives a single T cell receptor beta chain sequence along with its context. With V trimmed by 7 bases and J by 1 base, 9 bases remained unmatched. Looked up from germline, CDR1 is MNHEY and CDR2 is SMNVEV (reference sequence). The CDR3 is 15 amino acids. This record comes from a study of blood T cell repertoires in COVID-19. Clones were read by immunoSEQ multiplex PCR, and TCRdb kept only the in-frame ones, dropping some. The table records a few hundred thousand clones, about 80% of them present only once. This receptor was taken from a human donor with acute or convalescent COVID-19. The donor label of this sample is uncertain. Sequencing was done on a sample of peripheral blood. The V call is TRBV27, the J call TRBJ1-1; 7 bases are a match to TRBD1. The CDR3 region is CASKALGTANTEAFF. CDR3 nucleotide sequence: TGTGCCAGCAAGGCTCTAGGGACAGCGAACACTGAAGCTTTCTTT.